Presented here are 30 T cell receptor beta chains from one specimen sequenced in a study of T cells in tuberculosis. Cells were sorted from thawed PBMC rested overnight and stained with GMM-loaded CD1B tetramer, viability dye and anti-CD3. C32 glucose monomycolate from Rhodococcus equi was loaded onto the CD1B tetramers. Clones were read by immunoSEQ multiplex PCR, and TCRdb kept only the in-frame ones, dropping some. This repertoire shows approximately 88,000 clones, more than 75% found once; its top ten account for 1.9%. Material for sequencing was CD1b-GMM tetramer-negative cells sorted from PBMCs. The source is an adult woman with latent tuberculosis.

The V and J genes are TRBV9 and TRBJ2-1, with a tentative D call TRBD1 (6 bases). Germline loops: CDR1 SGDLS, CDR2 YYNGEE. There are 13 residues in the CDR3. V was pared by 3 bases and J by 5 bases, with 9 bases between. Here the CDR3 reads CASSAGQNNEQFF. CDR3 nucleotide sequence: TGTGCCAGCAGCGCGGGACAAAACAATGAGCAGTTCTTC.

V usage is TRBV2 and J usage is TRBJ1-2; a weak D match, TRBD1 (5 bases). The CDR3 contains 12 residues. Germline CDR1 SNHLY, CDR2 FYNNEI. V lost 3 bases to trimming and J lost 8 bases, with 10 bases between them. CDR3 loop: CASSEVRAGYTF. CDR3 DNA sequence: TGTGCCAGCAGTGAGGTCAGGGCAGGCTACACCTTC.

The CDR3 sequence is CASSDPVRAGNTIYF. CDR3 sequence (DNA): TGTGCCAGCAGTGACCCCGTCCGCGCTGGAAACACCATATATTTT. The chain recombines TRBV2 with TRBJ1-3; D unclear. The germline gives CDR1 SNHLY, CDR2 FYNNEI. Trimming cost V 3 bases and J 2 bases, with 11 bases left between them. The CDR3 consists of 15 residues.

The chain combines TRBV9 with TRBJ2-5, with 7 bases that match TRBD2. The germline V gene has CDR1 SGDLS and CDR2 YYNGEE. The V gene end was trimmed by 7 bases and the J gene end by 5 bases; junction bases not matched to a gene: 14. This CDR3 has 15 amino acids. CDR3 nucleotide sequence: TGTGCCAGCGGCGCGGGAGAGACTAGAGGGGAGACCCAGTACTTC. Amino acid sequence: CASGAGETRGETQYF.

The chain has TRBV5-1 and TRBJ1-1, with D perhaps TRBD1 (6 bases). Per the germline V gene, CDR1 is SGHRS and CDR2 is YFSETQ. The V end was cut by 7 bases, the J end by 2 bases, with 18 bases between. This CDR3 comprises 15 residues. This chain's CDR3 is CASPQMGTPNTEAFF. The DNA of the CDR3 is TGCGCCAGCCCCCAAATGGGGACACCCAACACTGAAGCTTTCTTT.

This clone came up a few times. J is TRBJ2-7 and V is TRBV28, with D possibly TRBD2 on 5 matching bases. Per the germline V gene, CDR1 is MDHEN and CDR2 is SYDVKM. The CDR3 consists of 15 residues. V lost 5 bases and J 1 base, leaving 15 bases between the germline ends. The CDR3 DNA reads as TGTGCCAGCAGTCCCGGCGGTGGACTTTCCTACGAGCAGTACGTC. Protein: CASSPGGGLSYEQYV.

The chain links TRBV5-4 to TRBJ2-3; tentatively, D is TRBD2 (5 bases). In germline, CDR1 is SGHNT, CDR2 YYREEE (reference sequence). The CDR3 is made up of 16 amino acids. The ends were cut back, 5 bases at V and 0 bases at J, with 16 bases in the middle. This CDR3 reads CASSFDGVSSTDTQYF. The CDR3 region has the DNA TGTGCCAGCAGTTTCGACGGGGTATCTAGCACAGATACGCAGTATTTT.

The J gene is TRBJ1-1, the V gene TRBV7-2; 9 bases are a match to TRBD1. The CDR3 extends over 15 amino acids. V shed 4 bases and J 4 bases; nucleotides not matched to a gene: 7. Germline V gives CDR1 SGHTA, CDR2 FQGNSA. DNA for the CDR3: TGTGCCAGCAGCTCCGACAGGGGGTACGGCACTGAAGCTTTCTTT. The encoded protein is CASSSDRGYGTEAFF.

This chain joins TRBV29-1 and TRBJ2-1; D uncertain. The V gene's germline CDR1 is SQVTM and CDR2 ANQGSEA. Trimming left V 8 bases short and J 0 bases short, with 14 bases between. The CDR3 loop spans 14 amino acids. The CDR3 region has the DNA TGCAGCACGCTTATTAGAAGCTCCTACAATGAGCAGTTCTTC. As protein: CSTLIRSSYNEQFF.

J is TRBJ2-2 and V is TRBV7-2, with 7 bases that match TRBD1. CDR3 length: 14 residues. In germline, CDR1 is SGHTA, CDR2 FQGNSA. J was trimmed by 4 bases and V by 7 bases; bases with no gene match: 6. As DNA, the CDR3 is TGTGCCAGCACCGCTTACAGGGGCACCGGGGAGCTGTTTTTT. As protein: CASTAYRGTGELFF.

The gene calls are TRBV19 and TRBJ1-2; D is perhaps TRBD1 (6 bases). The germline V gene encodes CDR1 LNHDA and CDR2 SQIVND (reference sequence). The CDR3 has 14 amino acids. V lost 5 bases and J lost 8, with 18 bases in between. CDR3 coding DNA: TGTGCCAGTAGTCCCCCGACAGGACCCTACGGCTACACCTTC. Translation gives CASSPPTGPYGYTF.

This sequence joins TRBV10-2 and TRBJ2-3; possible D gene TRBD2, 6 bases. This CDR3 is built from 14 residues. V was pared by 7 bases and J by 2 bases, with 13 bases between. Germline V gene lookup returns CDR1 WSHSY and CDR2 SAAADI. CDR3 sequence (DNA): TGCGCCAGCACCTCGTCGGGGGTCACAGATACGCAGTATTTT. It encodes CASTSSGVTDTQYF.

The genes are TRBV14 and TRBJ2-2; D is possibly TRBD1 (5 bases). The CDR3 totals 16 residues. Germline assignment: CDR1 SGHDN and CDR2 FVKESK. V gave up 0 bases and J gave up 8 bases, with 16 bases separating them. CDR3 DNA sequence: TGTGCCAGCAGCCAAGATAGGCCAGGGATTGGAGGGGAGCTGTTTTTT. Protein sequence: CASSQDRPGIGGELFF. The full variable domain, completed using reference TRBV14 and TRBJ2-2, is EAGVTQFPSHSVIEKGQTVTLRCDPISGHDNLYWYRRVMGKEIKFLLHFVKESKQDESGMPNNRFLAERTGGTYSTLKVQPAELEDSGVYFCASSQDRPGIGGELFFGEGSRLTVL.

The CDR3 reads CASRRGQLSSYEQYF. In DNA form, the CDR3 reads TGTGCCAGCAGAAGGGGGCAGCTAAGCTCCTACGAGCAGTACTTC. The J gene is TRBJ2-7, the V gene TRBV5-6; 7 bases fit TRBD1. The V segment lost 5 bases and the J segment 0 bases; nucleotides outside the gene matches: 8. The CDR3 is made up of 15 amino acids. The germline gives CDR1 SGHDT, CDR2 YYEEEE. The full variable domain, with the rest looked up from reference TRBV5-6 and TRBJ2-7, is DAGVTQSPTHLIKTRGQQVTLRCSPKSGHDTVSWYQQALGQGPQFIFQYYEEEERQRGNFPDRFSGHQFPNYSSELNVNALLLGDSALYLCASRRGQLSSYEQYFGPGTRLTVT.

The chain couples TRBV7-2 to TRBJ1-2; D perhaps matches TRBD1 (5 bases). Germline V gene lookup returns CDR1 SGHTA and CDR2 FQGNSA. V dropped 7 bases and J dropped 3 bases, with 12 bases sitting between them. The CDR3 runs 13 residues. This CDR3 reads CASKPAGYYGYTF. The CDR3, as DNA: TGTGCCAGCAAACCCGCAGGGTACTATGGCTACACCTTC.

This chain uses TRBV11-3 with TRBJ2-3; a possible D gene is TRBD1 (5 bases). Trimming took off 5 bases at V and 6 bases at J, with 12 bases between the two ends. The CDR3 runs to 13 residues. Germline V gene lookup returns CDR1 SGHNT and CDR2 YENEEA. CDR3 in DNA: TGTGCCAGCAGCCCCTCAGGGCCCGATACGCAGTATTTT. It specifies CASSPSGPDTQYF.

This rearrangement joins TRBV7-3 to TRBJ1-1, with D perhaps TRBD1 (6 bases). V gave up 2 bases and J gave up 5 bases, with 24 bases separating them. The germline V gene encodes CDR1 SGHTA and CDR2 FQGTGA. The CDR3 totals 18 residues. CDR3 loop: CASSLSLGQGRYWTEAFF. The CDR3 nucleotides are TGTGCCAGCAGCTTATCGCTCGGGCAGGGGCGGTATTGGACTGAAGCTTTCTTT.

The chain combines TRBV30 with TRBJ1-1, with a tentative D call TRBD1 (5 bases). The CDR3 runs to 15 residues. The V gene lost 0 bases and the J gene lost 5 bases, with 16 bases spanning the gap. Germline CDR1 reads GTSNPN; CDR2 reads SVGIG (reference sequence). The CDR3 reads CAWSVSPGLGTEAFF. Here the CDR3 DNA reads TGTGCCTGGAGTGTTTCTCCAGGGCTCGGGACTGAAGCTTTCTTT.

The chain combines TRBV27 with TRBJ2-1, with a tentative D call TRBD1 (7 bases). The CDR3 runs 15 residues. Trimming cost V 6 bases and J 4 bases, with 16 bases left between them. From germline, CDR1 is MNHEY and CDR2 SMNVEV (reference sequence). As DNA, the CDR3 is TGTGCCAGCAGCCGACAGGGTGCGGGGTACAATGAGCAGTTCTTC. Encoded protein: CASSRQGAGYNEQFF.

The rearrangement links TRBV7-2 to TRBJ1-3; D not resolved. CDR1 and CDR2 from the germline V gene are SGHTA and FQGNSA. This CDR3 comprises 15 residues. Trimming removed 0 bases at V and 2 bases at J, with 8 bases between. The CDR3 DNA reads TGTGCCAGCAGCTTAGCTGGAGGAACTGGAAACACCATATATTTT. It codes for CASSLAGGTGNTIYF.

CDR3 in DNA: TGTGCCATTTCTAGGGGGGGAGGAGATACGCAGTATTTT. It codes for CAISRGGGDTQYF. The V gene is TRBV10-3, the J gene TRBJ2-3; the D gene is possibly TRBD2 (7 bases). Germline V lookup: CDR1 ENHRY, CDR2 SYGVKD. V was cut by 9 bases and J by 5 bases, with 15 bases left in between. The CDR3 runs to 13 residues.

The chain couples TRBV7-9 to TRBJ1-2; 9 bases line up with TRBD1. With V trimmed by 8 bases and J by 0 bases, 4 bases remained unmatched. This CDR3 has 14 residues. Germline CDR1 SEHNR, CDR2 FQNEAQ (reference sequence). CDR3 coding DNA: TGTGCCAGCGGGGGGACAGGGTCTAACTATGGCTACACCTTC. Its protein is CASGGTGSNYGYTF.

The chain employs TRBV6-5 and TRBJ2-1; TRBD2 might be the D (5 bases). Germline assignment: CDR1 MNHEY and CDR2 SVGAGI. V was clipped by 2 bases and J by 6 bases, with 11 bases between them. The CDR3 totals 14 residues. CDR3 DNA sequence: TGTGCCAGCAGTTACCGGCCAACTAGCAATGAGCAGTTCTTC. Protein: CASSYRPTSNEQFF.

The CDR3 spells CASSQGGQSYEQYF. DNA of the CDR3: TGTGCCAGCAGCCAAGGGGGACAGTCCTACGAGCAGTACTTC. This sequence joins TRBV4-2 and TRBJ2-7; TRBD1 matches at 7 bases. This CDR3 region has 14 residues. Per germline, CDR1 LGHNA and CDR2 YNFKEQ. V lost 1 base to trimming and J lost 1 base; unmatched junction nucleotides: 1.

V and J are TRBV4-1 and TRBJ2-2, with D maybe TRBD2 (5 bases). The V end lost 0 bases, the J end lost 6 bases, and 14 bases lay between the germline ends. The CDR3 consists of 16 residues. Germline values: CDR1 MGHRA, CDR2 YSYEKL. The CDR3 nucleotides are TGCGCCAGCAGCCAAGAACAAAGGACTTCCCCCGGGGAGCTGTTTTTT. Its translation is CASSQEQRTSPGELFF.

V usage is TRBV9 and J usage is TRBJ2-5; 7 nucleotides match TRBD1. The CDR3 contains 14 residues. V was clipped by 0 bases and J by 5 bases; unmatched bases: 4. Germline V gives CDR1 SGDLS, CDR2 YYNGEE. The CDR3 sequence is CASSVGQGWETQYF. Here the CDR3 DNA reads TGTGCCAGCAGCGTAGGACAGGGATGGGAGACCCAGTACTTC.

Only one count was recorded for this clone. V and J are TRBV27 and TRBJ2-1, with D possibly TRBD2 on 7 matching bases. Trimming took 2 bases from V and 5 from J, leaving 10 bases between them. The CDR3 runs 14 residues. Germline V gives CDR1 MNHEY, CDR2 SMNVEV (reference sequence). CDR3 amino acids: CASSLGGADNEQFF. CDR3 in DNA: TGTGCCAGCAGTTTAGGGGGGGCGGACAATGAGCAGTTCTTC.

The V and J genes are TRBV6-5 and TRBJ1-1, with D unresolved. From germline, CDR1 is MNHEY and CDR2 SVGAGI. V dropped 6 bases and J dropped 11 bases, with 25 bases sitting between them. This CDR3 is 15 amino acids long. The CDR3 nucleotides are TGTGCCAGCAGCTTCGTCACCTTTCCCCCCAGTCCGGCTTTCTTT. This translates into CASSFVTFPPSPAFF.

Remarks on this clone: This specimen includes other DNA sequences encoding the same CDR3. This chain uses TRBV27 with TRBJ2-7; TRBD1 aligns across 11 bases. This CDR3 has 15 residues. The V gene's germline CDR1 is MNHEY and CDR2 SMNVEV (reference sequence). V trimming: 0 bases; J trimming: 2 bases; junction bases outside the gene matches: 0. The CDR3 DNA follows: TGTGCCAGCAGTTTATCGGGACAGGGGGCCTACGAGCAGTACGTC. Protein sequence: CASSLSGQGAYEQYV.

CDR3 sequence reads: CASSLTRGTPYEQYV. As DNA, the CDR3 is TGTGCCAGCAGTTTGACGCGGGGGACCCCCTACGAGCAGTACGTC. The chain employs TRBV5-6 and TRBJ2-7, with 7 bases matching TRBD2. Trimming took 5 bases from V and 2 from J; bases not matched to a gene: 10. Germline CDR1 is SGHDT and CDR2 is YYEEEE. This CDR3 comprises 15 residues.